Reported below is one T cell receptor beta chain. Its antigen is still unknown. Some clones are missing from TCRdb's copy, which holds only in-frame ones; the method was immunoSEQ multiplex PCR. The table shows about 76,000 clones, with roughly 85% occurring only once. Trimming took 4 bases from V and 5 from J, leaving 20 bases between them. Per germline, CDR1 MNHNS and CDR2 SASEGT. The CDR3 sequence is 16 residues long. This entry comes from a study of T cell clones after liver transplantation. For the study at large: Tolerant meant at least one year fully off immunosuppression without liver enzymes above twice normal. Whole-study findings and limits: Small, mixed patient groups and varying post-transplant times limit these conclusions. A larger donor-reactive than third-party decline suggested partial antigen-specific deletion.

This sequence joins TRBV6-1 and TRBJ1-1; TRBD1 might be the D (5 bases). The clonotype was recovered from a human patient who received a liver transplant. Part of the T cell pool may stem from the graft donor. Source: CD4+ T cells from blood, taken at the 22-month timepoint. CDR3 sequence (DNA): TGTGCCAGCAGTGTTTGGGGTGGGGGGGTTTCGACTGAAGCTTTCTTT. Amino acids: CASSVWGGGVSTEAFF.